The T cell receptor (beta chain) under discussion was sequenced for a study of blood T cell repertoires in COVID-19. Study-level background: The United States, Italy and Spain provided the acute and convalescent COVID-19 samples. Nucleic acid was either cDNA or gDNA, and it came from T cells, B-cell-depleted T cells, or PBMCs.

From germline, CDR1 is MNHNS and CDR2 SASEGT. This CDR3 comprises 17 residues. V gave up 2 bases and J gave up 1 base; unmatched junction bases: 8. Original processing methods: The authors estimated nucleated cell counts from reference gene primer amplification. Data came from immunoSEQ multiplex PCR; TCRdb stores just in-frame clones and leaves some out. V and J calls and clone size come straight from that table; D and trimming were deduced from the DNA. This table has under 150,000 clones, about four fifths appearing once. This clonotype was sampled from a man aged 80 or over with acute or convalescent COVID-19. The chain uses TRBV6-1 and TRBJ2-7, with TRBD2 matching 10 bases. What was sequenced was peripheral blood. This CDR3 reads CASSERASGGLSYEQYF. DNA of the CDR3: TGTGCCAGCAGTGAAAGGGCTAGCGGGGGCCTTTCCTACGAGCAGTACTTC.